Sequencing of this T cell receptor beta chain was carried out in a study of CD8 T cells in Susac syndrome. Blood CD8+ and CD4+ T cells underwent high-throughput TCR beta sequencing. This clonotype showed up just once. A quantity of about 0.5 to 1 ug RNA underwent reverse transcription using random hexamers. Amplification of TCR beta CDR3 across 54 Vbeta and 13 Jbeta was performed with immunoSEQ multiplex PCR. Each CDR3 protein is one row after TCRdb ran MiXCR on the immunoSEQ multiplex PCR reads. The table lists around 200,000 distinct CDR3 sequences, 85% to 95% of them singletons. The V gene lost 2 bases and the J gene lost 8 bases, with 13 bases spanning the gap. Looked up from germline, CDR1 is SGHTA and CDR2 is FQGNSA. The CDR3 loop spans 14 amino acids.

Sequenced input: CD4+ T cells from PBMCs. This TCR was sampled from a human donor in good health. V usage is TRBV7-2 and J usage is TRBJ2-1; the D gene is possibly TRBD2 (7 bases). The CDR3 sequence is CASSLRGGGDEQFF. CDR3 DNA sequence: TGTGCCAGCAGCTTACGCGGGGGCGGCGATGAGCAGTTCTTC.